Included here is one TCR beta chain sequence, with context. The specificity of this receptor is unknown. Base quality data are lacking; no much larger clone is found one base away. Receptor libraries were prepared by the immunoSEQ multiplex PCR assay. In its TCRdb copy, this immuneACCESS table keeps in-frame sequences only and misses some clones. Where compared with another copy, unresolved V genes explain less than half of these, and the others have no known cause. For this sample there are some 60,000 clones; approximately 89% appear just once. The ten biggest clones cover around 3.5% of the sample. The data are from a study of T cell changes during pregnancy in multiple sclerosis (dated by TCRdb to between 2019 and 2020). Study-level background: In women with multiple sclerosis, the researchers looked at how the T cell repertoire shifted as pregnancy progressed.

The sequence was collected from a female donor in good health, enrolled as a control in a pregnancy study. The sample here was peripheral blood, taken after pregnancy.

Read as DNA, the sequence is TGTGCCAGCAGTGCCGGGACTAGCGGGAGCGACGAGCAGTTCTTC. It specifies CASSAGTSGSDEQFF. The sequence is built from TRBV6-4 and TRBJ2-1; 14 junctional bases match TRBD2. At the junction V is shortened by 4 bases and J by 10 bases; bases outside the gene matches: 6. The CDR1 and CDR2 encoded by the germline V gene are MRHNA and SNTAGT. Including cysteine and phenylalanine, the CDR3 has 15 amino acids. The read is trimmed to its CDR3 DNA, 45 bases read in frame from base 1.